This T cell receptor beta chain emerged from a study of T-cell memory formation after mild COVID-19. Looking at the study overall: TCR clusters largely stayed donor specific. Whole-study findings and limits: Specificity for SARS-CoV-2 was not confirmed among the second-wave clones peaking on day 37. Some clones that responded were present in memory (sampled pre-infection), which suggests cross-reactive memory joined.

The CDR3 totals 17 residues. The germline V gene encodes CDR1 SGHRS and CDR2 YFSETQ. Trimming shortened V by 4 bases and J by 3 bases, and 20 bases separated the two germline ends. As concerns this clonotype: Its antigen is currently unknown.

TCRdb passed the 5' RACE reads through MiXCR, listing each CDR3 protein once. The sample carries under 35,000 distinct CDR3 sequences, around 21% recorded once. The receptor's source is an adult who had mild COVID-19 (a few samples of this study predate the infection). Cell type and time point are not known. This rearrangement joins TRBV5-1 to TRBJ2-1; D remains ambiguous. Sequencing was performed on PBMCs or a T cell subset sorted from them (not recorded which). The CDR3 nucleotides read TGCGCCAGCAGCCGCCTTTCCCCGACATTGTACTACAATGAGCAGTTCTTC. Its translation: CASSRLSPTLYYNEQFF. Together with reference TRBV5-1 and TRBJ2-1, the CDR3 gives the full variable domain: KAGVTQTPRYLIKTRGQQVTLSCSPISGHRSVSWYQQTPGQGLQFLFEYFSETQRNKGNFPGRFSGRQFSNSRSEMNVSTLELGDSALYLCASSRLSPTLYYNEQFFGPGTRLTVL.